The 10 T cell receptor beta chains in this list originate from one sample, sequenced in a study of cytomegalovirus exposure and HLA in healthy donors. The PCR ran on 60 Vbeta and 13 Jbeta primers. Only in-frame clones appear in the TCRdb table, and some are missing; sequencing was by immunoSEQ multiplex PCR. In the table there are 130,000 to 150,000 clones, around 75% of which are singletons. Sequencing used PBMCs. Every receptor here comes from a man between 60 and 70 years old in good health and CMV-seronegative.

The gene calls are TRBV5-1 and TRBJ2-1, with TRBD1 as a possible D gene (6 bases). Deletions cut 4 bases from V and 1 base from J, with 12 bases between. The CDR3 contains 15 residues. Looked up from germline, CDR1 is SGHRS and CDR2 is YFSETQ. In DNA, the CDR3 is TGCGCCAGCAGCGAGGGGGACGGGTCCTACAATGAGCAGTTCTTC. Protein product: CASSEGDGSYNEQFF.

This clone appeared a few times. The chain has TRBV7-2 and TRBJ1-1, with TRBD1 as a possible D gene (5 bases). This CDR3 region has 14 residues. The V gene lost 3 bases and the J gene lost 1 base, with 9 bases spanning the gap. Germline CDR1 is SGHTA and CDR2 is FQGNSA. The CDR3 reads CASSFQGANTEAFF. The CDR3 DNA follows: TGTGCCAGCAGCTTCCAGGGTGCGAACACTGAAGCTTTCTTT.

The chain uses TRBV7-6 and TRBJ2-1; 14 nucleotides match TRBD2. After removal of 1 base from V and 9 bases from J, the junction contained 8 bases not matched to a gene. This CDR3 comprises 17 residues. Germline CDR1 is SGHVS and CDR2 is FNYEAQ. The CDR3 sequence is CASSLGGTSGRSSEQFF. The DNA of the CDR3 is TGTGCCAGCAGCTTAGGGGGGACTAGCGGGAGATCGAGTGAGCAGTTCTTC.

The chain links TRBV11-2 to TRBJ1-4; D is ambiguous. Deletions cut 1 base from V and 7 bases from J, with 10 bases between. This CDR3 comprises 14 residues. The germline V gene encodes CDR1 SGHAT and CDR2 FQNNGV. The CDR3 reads CASSLVAGGEKLFF. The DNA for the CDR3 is TGTGCCAGCAGCTTAGTAGCGGGTGGTGAAAAACTGTTTTTT.

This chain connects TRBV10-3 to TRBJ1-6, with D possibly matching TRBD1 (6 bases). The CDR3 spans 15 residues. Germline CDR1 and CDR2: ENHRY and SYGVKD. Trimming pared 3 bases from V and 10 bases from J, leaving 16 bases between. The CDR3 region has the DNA TGTGCCATCAGTGAAGAGGGGGTACTCAACTCACCCCTCCACTTT. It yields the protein CAISEEGVLNSPLHF.

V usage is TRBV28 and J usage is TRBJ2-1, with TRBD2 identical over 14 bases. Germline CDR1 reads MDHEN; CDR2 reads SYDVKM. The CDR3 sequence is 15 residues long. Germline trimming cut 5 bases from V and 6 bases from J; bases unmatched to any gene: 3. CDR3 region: CASSPGLAGVNEQFF. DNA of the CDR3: TGTGCCAGCAGTCCGGGACTAGCGGGAGTCAATGAGCAGTTCTTC.

The CDR3 coding sequence is TGTGCCAGCAGCTCTCGAGGGGGAGAGAACACCGGGGAGCTGTTTTTT. Residues: CASSSRGGENTGELFF. The rearrangement uses TRBV4-2 and TRBJ2-2; D is possibly TRBD1 (6 bases). V lost 5 bases and J lost 1, with 14 bases in between. The CDR3 is made up of 16 amino acids. Germline V gives CDR1 LGHNA, CDR2 YNFKEQ.

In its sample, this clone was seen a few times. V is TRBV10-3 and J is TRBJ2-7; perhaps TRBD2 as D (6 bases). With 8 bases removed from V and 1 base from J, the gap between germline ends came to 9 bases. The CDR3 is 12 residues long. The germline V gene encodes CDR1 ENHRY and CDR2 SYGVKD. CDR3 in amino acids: CAIGLNSYEQYF. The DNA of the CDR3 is TGTGCCATCGGACTAAATTCCTACGAGCAGTACTTC.

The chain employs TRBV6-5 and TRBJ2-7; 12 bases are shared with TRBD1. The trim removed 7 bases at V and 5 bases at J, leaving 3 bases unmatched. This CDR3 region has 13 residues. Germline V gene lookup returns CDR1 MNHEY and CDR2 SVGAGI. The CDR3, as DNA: TGTGCCAGCAAGGGGACAGGGGGCGACGAGCAGTACTTC. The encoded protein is CASKGTGGDEQYF.

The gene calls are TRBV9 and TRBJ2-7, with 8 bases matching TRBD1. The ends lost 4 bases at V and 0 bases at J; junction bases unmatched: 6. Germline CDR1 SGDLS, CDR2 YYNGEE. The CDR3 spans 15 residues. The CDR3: CASSFRQGSSYEQYF. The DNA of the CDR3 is TGTGCCAGCAGCTTCAGACAGGGGTCCTCCTACGAGCAGTACTTC.